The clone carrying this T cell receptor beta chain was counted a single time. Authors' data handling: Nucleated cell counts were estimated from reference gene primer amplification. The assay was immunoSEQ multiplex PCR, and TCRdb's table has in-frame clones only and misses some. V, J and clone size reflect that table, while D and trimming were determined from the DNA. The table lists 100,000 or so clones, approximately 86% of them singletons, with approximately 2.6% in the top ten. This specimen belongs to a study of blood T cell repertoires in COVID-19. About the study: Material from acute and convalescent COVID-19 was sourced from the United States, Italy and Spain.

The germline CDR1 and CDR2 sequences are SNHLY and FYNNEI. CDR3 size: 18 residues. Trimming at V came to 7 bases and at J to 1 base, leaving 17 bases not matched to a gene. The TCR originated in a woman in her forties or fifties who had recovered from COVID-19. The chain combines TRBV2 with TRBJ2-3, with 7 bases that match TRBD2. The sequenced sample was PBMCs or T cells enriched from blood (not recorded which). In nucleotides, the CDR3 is TGTGCCAGCAAGACCCTAGCGGTTGTTAAACGGGGCACAGATACGCAGTATTTT. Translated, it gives CASKTLAVVKRGTDTQYF.